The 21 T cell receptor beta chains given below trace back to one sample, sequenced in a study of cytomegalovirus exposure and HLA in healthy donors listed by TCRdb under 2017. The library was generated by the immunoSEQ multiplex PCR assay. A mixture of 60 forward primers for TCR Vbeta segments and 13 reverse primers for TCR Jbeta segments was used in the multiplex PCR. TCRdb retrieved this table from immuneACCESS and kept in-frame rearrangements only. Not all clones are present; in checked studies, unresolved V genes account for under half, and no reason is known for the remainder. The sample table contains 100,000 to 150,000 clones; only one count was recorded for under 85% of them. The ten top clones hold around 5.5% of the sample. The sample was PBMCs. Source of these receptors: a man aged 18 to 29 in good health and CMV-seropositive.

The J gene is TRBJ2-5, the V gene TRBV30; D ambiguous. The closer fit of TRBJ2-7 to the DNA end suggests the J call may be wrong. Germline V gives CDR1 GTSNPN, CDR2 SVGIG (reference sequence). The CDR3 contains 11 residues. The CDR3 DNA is TGTGCCTGGCGAAGCTCCTACGAGCAGTACTTC. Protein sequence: CAWRSSYEQYF.

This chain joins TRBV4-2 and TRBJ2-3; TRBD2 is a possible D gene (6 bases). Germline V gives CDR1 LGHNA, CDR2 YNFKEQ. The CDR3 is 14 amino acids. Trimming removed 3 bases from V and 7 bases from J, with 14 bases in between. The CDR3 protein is CASSQGGFAYTQYF. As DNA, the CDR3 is TGTGCCAGCAGCCAGGGGGGATTCGCCTATACGCAGTATTTT.

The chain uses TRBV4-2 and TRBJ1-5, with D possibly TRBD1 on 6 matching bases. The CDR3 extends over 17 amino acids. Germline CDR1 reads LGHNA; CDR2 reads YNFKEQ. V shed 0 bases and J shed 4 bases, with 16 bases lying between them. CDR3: CASSQDSKNRANQPQHF. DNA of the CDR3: TGTGCCAGCAGCCAAGATAGTAAGAACAGGGCTAATCAGCCCCAGCATTTT.

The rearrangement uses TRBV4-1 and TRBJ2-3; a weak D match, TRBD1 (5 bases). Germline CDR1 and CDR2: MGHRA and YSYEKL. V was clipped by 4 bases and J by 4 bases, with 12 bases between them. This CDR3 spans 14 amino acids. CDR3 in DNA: TGCGCCAGCAGCCCCGGTGGGGCCCCAGATACGCAGTATTTT. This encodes CASSPGGAPDTQYF.

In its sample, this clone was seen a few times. The CDR3 DNA sequence: TGCAGTGCTACCGACAGATACGAGCAGTACTTC. Protein: CSATDRYEQYF. V is TRBV20-1 and J is TRBJ2-7; weak D call: TRBD1 (5 bases). The CDR3 extends over 11 amino acids. V was cut by 4 bases and J by 4 bases, with 8 bases left in between. CDR1 and CDR2 from the germline V gene are DFQATT and SNEGSKA (reference sequence).

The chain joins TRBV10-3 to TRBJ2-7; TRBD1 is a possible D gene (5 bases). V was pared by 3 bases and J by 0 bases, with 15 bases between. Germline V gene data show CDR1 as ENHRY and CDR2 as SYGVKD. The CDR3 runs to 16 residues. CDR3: CAISEGAGSYSYEQYF. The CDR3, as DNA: TGTGCCATCAGTGAAGGGGCTGGCAGCTACTCCTACGAGCAGTACTTC.

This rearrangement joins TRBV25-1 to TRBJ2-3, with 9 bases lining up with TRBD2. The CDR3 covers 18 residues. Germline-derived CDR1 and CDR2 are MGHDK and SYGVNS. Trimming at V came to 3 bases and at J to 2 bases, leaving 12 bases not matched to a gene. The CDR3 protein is CASSDTRGGNDYTDTQYF. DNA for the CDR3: TGTGCCAGCAGTGATACGCGGGGGGGGAATGATTACACAGATACGCAGTATTTT. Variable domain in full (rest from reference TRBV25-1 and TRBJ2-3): EADIYQTPRYLVIGTGKKITLECSQTMGHDKMYWYQQDPGMELHLIHYSYGVNSTEKGDLSSESTVSRIRTEHFPLTLESARPSHTSQYLCASSDTRGGNDYTDTQYFGPGTRLTVL.

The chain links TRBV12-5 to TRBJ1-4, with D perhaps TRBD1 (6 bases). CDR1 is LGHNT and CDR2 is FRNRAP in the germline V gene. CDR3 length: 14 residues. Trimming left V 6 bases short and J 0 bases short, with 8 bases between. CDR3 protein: CASGTGATNEKLFF. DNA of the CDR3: TGTGCTAGTGGGACAGGAGCAACTAATGAAAAACTGTTTTTT.

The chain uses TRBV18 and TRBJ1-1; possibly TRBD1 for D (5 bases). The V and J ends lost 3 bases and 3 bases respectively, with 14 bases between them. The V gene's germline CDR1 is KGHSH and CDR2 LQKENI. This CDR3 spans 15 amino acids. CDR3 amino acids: CASSPPTEWYTEAFF. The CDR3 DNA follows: TGTGCCAGCTCACCGCCGACAGAGTGGTACACTGAAGCTTTCTTT.

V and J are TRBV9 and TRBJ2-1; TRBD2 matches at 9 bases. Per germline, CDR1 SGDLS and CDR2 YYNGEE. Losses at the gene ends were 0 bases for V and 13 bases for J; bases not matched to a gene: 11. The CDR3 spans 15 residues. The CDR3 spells CASSVGSSGKPPQFF. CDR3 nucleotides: TGTGCCAGCAGCGTAGGGTCTAGCGGGAAACCCCCTCAGTTCTTC.

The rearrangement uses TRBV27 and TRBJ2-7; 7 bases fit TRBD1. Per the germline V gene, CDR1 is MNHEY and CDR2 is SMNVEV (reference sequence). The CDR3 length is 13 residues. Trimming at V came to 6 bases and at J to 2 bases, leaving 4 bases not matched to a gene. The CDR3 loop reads CASRLTGTYEQYF. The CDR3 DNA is TGTGCCAGCAGGCTGACAGGGACCTACGAGCAGTACTTC.

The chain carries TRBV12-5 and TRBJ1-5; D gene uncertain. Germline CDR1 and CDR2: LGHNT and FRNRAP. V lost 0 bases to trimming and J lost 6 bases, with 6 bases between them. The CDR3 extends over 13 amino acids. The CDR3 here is CASGLVVSQPQHF. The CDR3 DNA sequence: TGTGCTAGTGGTTTGGTTGTATCTCAGCCCCAGCATTTT.

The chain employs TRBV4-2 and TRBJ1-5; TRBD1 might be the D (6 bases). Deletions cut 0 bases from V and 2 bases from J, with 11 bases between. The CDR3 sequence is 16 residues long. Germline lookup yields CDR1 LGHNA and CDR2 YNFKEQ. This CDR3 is CASSQDQGQRNQPQHF. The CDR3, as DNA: TGTGCCAGCAGCCAAGATCAGGGGCAGCGCAATCAGCCCCAGCATTTT.

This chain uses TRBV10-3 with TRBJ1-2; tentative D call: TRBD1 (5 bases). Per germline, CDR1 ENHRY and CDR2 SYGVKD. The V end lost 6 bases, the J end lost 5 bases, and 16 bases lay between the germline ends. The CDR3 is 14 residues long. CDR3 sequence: CAIRDKAGGYGYTF. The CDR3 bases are TGTGCCATCAGGGACAAGGCGGGGGGATATGGCTACACCTTC.

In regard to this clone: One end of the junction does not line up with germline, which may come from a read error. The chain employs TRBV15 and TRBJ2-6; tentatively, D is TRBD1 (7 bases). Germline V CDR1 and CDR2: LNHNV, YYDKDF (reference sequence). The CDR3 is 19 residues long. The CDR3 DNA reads TGTGCCACCAGGGAAGACTCGGACAGGCCCATGAGGGGGGCCAACGGCCTGACTTTC. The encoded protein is CATREDSDRPMRGANGLTF. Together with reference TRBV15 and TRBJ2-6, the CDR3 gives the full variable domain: DAMVIQNPRYQVTQFGKPVTLSCSQTLNHNVMYWYQQKSSQAPKLLFHYYDKDFNNEADTPDNFQSRRPNTSFCFLDIRSPGLGDTAMYLCATREDSDRPMRGANGLTFGAGSRLTVL.

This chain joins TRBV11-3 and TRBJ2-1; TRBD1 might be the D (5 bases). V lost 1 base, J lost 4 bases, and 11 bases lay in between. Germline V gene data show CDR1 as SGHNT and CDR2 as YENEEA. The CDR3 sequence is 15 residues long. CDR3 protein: CASSLVREGYNEQFF. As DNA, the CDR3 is TGTGCCAGCAGCTTAGTCAGGGAAGGGTACAATGAGCAGTTCTTC.

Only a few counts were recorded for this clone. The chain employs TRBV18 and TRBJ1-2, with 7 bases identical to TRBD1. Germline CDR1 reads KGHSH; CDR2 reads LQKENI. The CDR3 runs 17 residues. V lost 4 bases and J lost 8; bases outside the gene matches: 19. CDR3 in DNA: TGTGCCAGCTCACGATCACTCCAGGGGGACAACATATACGGCTACACCTTC. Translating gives CASSRSLQGDNIYGYTF.

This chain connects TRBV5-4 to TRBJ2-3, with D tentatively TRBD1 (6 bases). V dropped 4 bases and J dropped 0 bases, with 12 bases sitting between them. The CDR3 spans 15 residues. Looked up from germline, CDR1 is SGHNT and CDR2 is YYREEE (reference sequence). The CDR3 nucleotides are TGTGCCAGCAGCCCTTGGACAGCTAGCACAGATACGCAGTATTTT. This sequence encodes CASSPWTASTDTQYF.

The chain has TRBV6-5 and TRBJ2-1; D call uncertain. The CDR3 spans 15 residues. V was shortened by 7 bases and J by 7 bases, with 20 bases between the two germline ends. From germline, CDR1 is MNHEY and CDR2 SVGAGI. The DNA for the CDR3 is TGTGCCAGCAATTTACTGGAGCGAGCGAGGAATGAGCAGTTCTTC. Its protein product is CASNLLERARNEQFF.

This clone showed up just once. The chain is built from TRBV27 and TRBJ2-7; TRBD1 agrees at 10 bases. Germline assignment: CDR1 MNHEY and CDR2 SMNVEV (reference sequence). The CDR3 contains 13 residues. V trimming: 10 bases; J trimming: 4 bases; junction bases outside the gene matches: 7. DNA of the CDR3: TGTGCCACCCGGGGACAGGGGTTGTACGAGCAGTACTTC. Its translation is CATRGQGLYEQYF.

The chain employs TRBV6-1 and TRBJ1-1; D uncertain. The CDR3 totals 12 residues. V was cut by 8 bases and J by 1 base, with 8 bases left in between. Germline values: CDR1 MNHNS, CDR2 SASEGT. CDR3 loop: CASFARNTEAFF. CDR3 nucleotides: TGTGCCAGCTTCGCGAGGAACACTGAAGCTTTCTTT.